Here is one T cell receptor (beta chain) with its context. The sample is drawn from a study of blood T cell repertoires in COVID-19. Study at large: Sites in the United States, Italy and Spain provided acute and convalescent COVID-19 samples. Sources were T cells, B-cell-depleted T cells, or PBMCs; the material itself was cDNA or gDNA.

This CDR3 has 18 amino acids. CDR1 is MNHNS and CDR2 is SASEGT in the germline V gene. Trimming cost V 1 base and J 2 bases, with 17 bases left between them. Original handling: Reference gene primers were amplified, and this amplification served to estimate nucleated cell counts. Some clones are missing from TCRdb's copy, which holds only in-frame ones; the method was immunoSEQ multiplex PCR. V, J and clone size are taken as reported in that table, and D and trimming were inferred from the DNA itself. The sample contains over 120,000 clones, roughly 89% of which appear only once. The chain uses TRBV6-1 and TRBJ1-4, with TRBD1 as a possible D gene (6 bases). The sequence was collected from a woman in her 50s with active or convalescent COVID-19. The sample was peripheral blood. This CDR3 reads CASSEGGWGRRTNEKLFF. In DNA form, the CDR3 reads TGTGCCAGCAGTGAAGGGGGCTGGGGGCGGAGGACTAATGAAAAACTGTTTTTT.